The 9 T cell receptor beta chains listed next were all sequenced from one sample in a study of early T cells in non-severe SARS-CoV-2 infection. Using its own MiXCR run on the 5' RACE reads, TCRdb lists one record per CDR3 protein. Among some 40,000 distinct CDR3 sequences listed, over 4% were seen once. Material for sequencing was whole blood. These receptor sequences come from an adult who was a healthcare worker with PCR-confirmed SARS-CoV-2 infection or an uninfected control (not recorded which).

This clonotype has at least ten counts. The gene calls are TRBV7-3 and TRBJ2-1; D remains unclear. Germline V gene lookup returns CDR1 SGHTA and CDR2 FQGTGA. The length of the CDR3 is 13 residues. Trimming left V 1 base short and J 5 bases short, with 6 bases between. The CDR3 nucleotides read TGTGCCAGCAGCTTAAACAGCCACAATGAGCAGTTCTTC. It translates to CASSLNSHNEQFF.

This clonotype was observed many times. This sequence joins TRBV11-2 and TRBJ1-3; D call uncertain. Germline CDR1 is SGHAT and CDR2 is FQNNGV. Trimming removed 6 bases from V and 2 bases from J, with 5 bases in between. CDR3 length: 12 amino acids. As DNA, the CDR3 is TGTGCCAGCAGATCCGCTGGAAACACCATATATTTT. As protein: CASRSAGNTIYF.

This clonotype was counted a few times. This sequence joins TRBV29-1 and TRBJ2-5, with 9 bases matching TRBD1. Germline V gene lookup returns CDR1 SQVTM and CDR2 ANQGSEA. The CDR3 length is 12 residues. The trim removed 6 bases at V and 4 bases at J, leaving 3 bases unmatched. For the CDR3, the DNA is TGCAGCGTCGACAGGGGGATAGAGACCCAGTACTTC. It is translated as CSVDRGIETQYF. Full variable domain (outside the CDR3, taken from reference TRBV29-1 and TRBJ2-5): SAVISQKPSRDICQRGTSLTIQCQVDSQVTMMFWYRQQPGQSLTLIATANQGSEATYESGFVIDKFPISRPNLTFSTLTVSNMSPEDSSIYLCSVDRGIETQYFGPGTRLLVL.

This clonotype was counted ten times or more. The chain links TRBV7-2 to TRBJ1-4; D not certain. In germline, CDR1 is SGHTA, CDR2 FQGNSA. V was cut by 2 bases and J by 4 bases, with 11 bases left in between. The CDR3 is 15 amino acids. The CDR3: CASSLTSGFNEKLFF. CDR3 in DNA: TGTGCCAGCAGCTTAACGTCAGGTTTTAATGAAAAACTGTTTTTT. The variable domain in full, completed from reference TRBV7-2 and TRBJ1-4, reads GAGVSQSPSNKVTEKGKDVELRCDPISGHTALYWYRQSLGQGLEFLIYFQGNSAPDKSGLPSDRFSAERTGGSVSTLTIQRTQQEDSAVYLCASSLTSGFNEKLFFGSGTQLSVL.

This clonotype was seen repeatedly, ten times or more. The chain is built from TRBV7-9 and TRBJ1-6, with D possibly matching TRBD1 (5 bases). The CDR3 covers 14 residues. CDR1 is SEHNR and CDR2 is FQNEAQ in the germline V gene (reference sequence). V shed 1 base and J shed 5 bases, with 6 bases lying between them. The CDR3 nucleotides are TGTGCCAGCAGCTTAGGGGGGAATAATTCACCCCTCCACTTT. This codes for CASSLGGNNSPLHF. The complete variable domain, with remaining parts taken from reference TRBV7-9 and TRBJ1-6, reads DTGVSQNPRHKITKRGQNVTFRCDPISEHNRLYWYRQTLGQGPEFLTYFQNEAQLEKSRLLSDRFSAERPKGSFSTLEIQRTEQGDSAMYLCASSLGGNNSPLHFGNGTRLTVT.

J is TRBJ2-1 and V is TRBV7-9; maybe TRBD1 (6 bases). Trimming took off 3 bases at V and 9 bases at J, with 21 bases between the two ends. Germline V gives CDR1 SEHNR, CDR2 FQNEAQ (reference sequence). This CDR3 contains 16 residues. CDR3 region: CASSFNIVVGGLEQFF. The CDR3 nucleotides are TGTGCCAGCAGCTTCAACATTGTGGTTGGGGGCCTTGAGCAGTTCTTC.

Ten or more counts support this clonotype. V is TRBV4-3 and J is TRBJ1-6; 9 positions agree with TRBD1. The length of the CDR3 is 15 residues. The germline V gene encodes CDR1 LGHNA and CDR2 YSLEER. V lost 0 bases to trimming and J lost 9 bases; unmatched junction nucleotides: 3. This CDR3 is CASSQDGTGTSPLHF. CDR3 sequence (DNA): TGCGCCAGCAGCCAAGATGGGACAGGGACTTCACCCCTCCACTTT.

This clonotype came up many times. The gene calls are TRBV5-1 and TRBJ1-1; 8 bases agree with TRBD1. The V and J ends lost 6 bases and 6 bases, in that order; junction bases with no gene match: 28. CDR3 length: 20 amino acids. Germline V gene lookup returns CDR1 SGHRS and CDR2 YFSETQ. CDR3 DNA sequence: TGCGCCAGCAAAACAGTTAAAATTCCCCGCGACAGGGGAGATGTGGCTGAAGCTTTCTTT. This gives the protein CASKTVKIPRDRGDVAEAFF.

This clonotype occurred many times. The chain is built from TRBV5-6 and TRBJ2-7; D tentatively fits TRBD1 or TRBD2 (5 bases each). The CDR3 sequence is 14 residues long. The germline CDR1 and CDR2 sequences are SGHDT and YYEEEE. V was pared by 4 bases and J by 11 bases, with 22 bases between. CDR3 residues: CASSPFSGPRGEYF. CDR3 coding DNA: TGTGCCAGCAGCCCGTTTTCCGGCCCTCGAGGGGAGTACTTC. Using reference TRBV5-6 and TRBJ2-7 for the parts outside the CDR3, the full variable domain is DAGVTQSPTHLIKTRGQQVTLRCSPKSGHDTVSWYQQALGQGPQFIFQYYEEEERQRGNFPDRFSGHQFPNYSSELNVNALLLGDSALYLCASSPFSGPRGEYFGPGTRLTVT.